These 30 T cell receptor beta chains came from one sample sequenced in a study of radiation and T cells in renal cell carcinoma (dated by TCRdb to 2018 to 2021). The library was obtained by the immunoSEQ multiplex PCR assay. In TCRdb, the immuneACCESS table is reduced to in-frame sequences with V and J assigned. These tables do not hold every clone; where another copy was compared, an unresolved V gene accounts for under half, and the others remain unexplained. A total of about 170,000 clones appear in this sample, about 85% of them only once. The ten top clones hold approximately 10% of the sample. The sample's time point label is to be understood as: blood 4 weeks post-SBRT, at nephrectomy. In the paper's terms, the treatment or condition label means: 15 Gy SBRT to primary tumor, nephrectomy 4 weeks later. This sample comprised blood, obtained from a patient whose treatment included radiotherapy and nephrectomy. The origin of the receptors is a woman in her forties or fifties with renal cell carcinoma.

The chain carries TRBV6-6 and TRBJ1-6; 7 bases line up with TRBD1. The V and J ends lost 6 bases and 5 bases, in that order; junction bases with no gene match: 4. The CDR3 contains 14 residues. CDR1 and CDR2 (germline): MNHNY, SVGAGI (reference sequence). Here the CDR3 DNA reads TGTGCCAGCAGCCCGGGACAGAATAATTCACCCCTCCACTTT. This gives the protein CASSPGQNNSPLHF.

The chain links TRBV9 to TRBJ2-1; D gene uncertain. This CDR3 has 13 amino acids. Trimming shortened V by 1 base and J by 9 bases, and 11 bases separated the two germline ends. Germline V CDR1 and CDR2: SGDLS, YYNGEE. The CDR3 here is CASSVFVLSEQFF. CDR3 DNA sequence: TGTGCCAGCAGCGTATTTGTATTGAGTGAGCAGTTCTTC.

This chain uses TRBV6-6 with TRBJ2-3; 8 bases map to TRBD2. Germline loops: CDR1 MNHNY, CDR2 SVGAGI (reference sequence). This CDR3 is 15 amino acids long. With V trimmed by 0 bases and J by 2 bases, 1 base remained unmatched. In DNA, the CDR3 is TGTGCCAGCAGTTACTCGCGGGGGGACACAGATACGCAGTATTTT. Protein: CASSYSRGDTDTQYF.

V is TRBV7-8 and J is TRBJ2-1, with 15 bases lining up with TRBD2. Germline-derived CDR1 and CDR2 are SGHVS and FQNEAQ. V shed 5 bases, J shed 9 bases, and the junction held 11 bases outside the gene matches. The CDR3 spans 17 residues. This chain's CDR3 is CASSPAGLAGGTGEQFF. CDR3 in DNA: TGTGCCAGCAGCCCCGCGGGACTAGCGGGGGGAACGGGTGAGCAGTTCTTC.

This clone was detected only once. V usage is TRBV5-6 and J usage is TRBJ2-5; D not certain. Trimming took 4 bases from V and 10 from J, leaving 23 bases between them. Germline assignment: CDR1 SGHDT and CDR2 YYEEEE. The length of the CDR3 is 15 residues. In DNA form, the CDR3 reads TGTGCCAGCAGCCCCGAGATCACCGAGAGAAAGGGCCAGTACTTC. This codes for CASSPEITERKGQYF.

This clone appeared once. The chain joins TRBV19 to TRBJ1-4, with 9 bases matching TRBD1. The J segment lost 8 bases and the V segment lost 6 bases, leaving 7 bases of the junction unmatched. Germline V gives CDR1 LNHDA, CDR2 SQIVND (reference sequence). The CDR3 has 14 residues. CDR3 sequence: CASSPGTGQEKLFF. In nucleotides, the CDR3 is TGTGCCAGTAGCCCGGGGACAGGGCAAGAAAAACTGTTTTTT.

The chain recombines TRBV5-1 with TRBJ1-2; no clear D gene. This CDR3 spans 15 amino acids. Germline-derived CDR1 and CDR2 are SGHRS and YFSETQ. Trimming removed 0 bases at V and 8 bases at J, with 17 bases between. The CDR3: CASSLAQTLPGGYTF. CDR3 sequence (DNA): TGCGCCAGCAGCTTGGCCCAGACCCTCCCGGGCGGCTACACCTTC.

Notes on this clone: The identical CDR3 is also encoded by other nucleotide sequences in the sample. The J gene is TRBJ1-5, the V gene TRBV6-5; D gene unclear. The germline V gene encodes CDR1 MNHEY and CDR2 SVGAGI. V lost 2 bases, J lost 5 bases, and 7 bases lay in between. There are 13 residues in the CDR3. CDR3 nucleotide sequence: TGTGCCAGCAGTTACAGGGAGGATCAGCCCCAGCATTTT. Protein: CASSYREDQPQHF.

The chain combines TRBV7-9 with TRBJ2-7, with D possibly TRBD2 on 6 matching bases. This CDR3 contains 14 residues. Trimming stripped 3 bases from V and 4 bases from J, with 13 bases between. Germline loops: CDR1 SEHNR, CDR2 FQNEAQ (reference sequence). The CDR3 is CASSLELAVYEQYF. The CDR3 DNA is TGTGCCAGCAGCTTGGAACTAGCTGTTTACGAGCAGTACTTC.

The rearrangement uses TRBV12-5 and TRBJ1-1; D unclear. V was clipped by 1 base and J by 2 bases, with 2 bases between them. Germline lookup yields CDR1 LGHNT and CDR2 FRNRAP. This CDR3 contains 12 residues. CDR3 sequence (DNA): TGTGCTAGTGGTTTGGGTAACACTGAAGCTTTCTTT. This encodes CASGLGNTEAFF. Combining the CDR3 with reference TRBV12-5 and TRBJ1-1 gives the whole variable domain DARVTQTPRHKVTEMGQEVTMRCQPILGHNTVFWYRQTMMQGLELLAYFRNRAPLDDSGMPKDRFSAEMPDATLATLKIQPSEPRDSAVYFCASGLGNTEAFFGQGTRLTVV.

This chain links TRBV2 with TRBJ2-7; 7 bases are shared with TRBD1. Germline trimming cut 6 bases from V and 4 bases from J; bases unmatched to any gene: 12. CDR1 is SNHLY, CDR2 FYNNEI, per germline. There are 15 residues in the CDR3. The DNA for the CDR3 is TGTGCCAGCAGCCAGGGGACAGACCGACCTTACGAGCAGTACTTC. Protein sequence: CASSQGTDRPYEQYF.

This chain connects TRBV6-5 to TRBJ1-1, with 7 bases aligning to TRBD1. Germline CDR1 MNHEY, CDR2 SVGAGI. The J segment lost 5 bases and the V segment lost 8 bases, leaving 14 bases of the junction unmatched. The CDR3 spans 15 residues. The CDR3 here is CASLGGNRGGTEAFF. The CDR3 coding sequence is TGTGCCAGCCTCGGGGGTAACAGGGGAGGAACTGAAGCTTTCTTT.

The rearrangement links TRBV5-1 to TRBJ2-7; 7 nucleotides match TRBD1. The germline CDR1 and CDR2 sequences are SGHRS and YFSETQ. After removal of 6 bases from V and 7 bases from J, the junction contained 16 bases not matched to a gene. There are 15 residues in the CDR3. CDR3: CASTSGQAPQVEQYF. The CDR3 bases are TGCGCCAGCACATCCGGACAGGCCCCTCAGGTGGAGCAGTACTTC.

The chain joins TRBV7-9 to TRBJ1-1; D call uncertain. Germline CDR1 SEHNR, CDR2 FQNEAQ (reference sequence). V was cut by 1 base and J by 9 bases, with 12 bases left in between. This CDR3 is 13 amino acids long. The CDR3 reads CASSLGLGRQAFF. DNA for the CDR3: TGTGCCAGCAGCTTAGGGCTCGGGCGACAAGCTTTCTTT.

This chain's CDR3 is CASSAGAQPQHF. The DNA of the CDR3 is TGTGCCAGCAGCGCGGGGGCCCAGCCCCAGCATTTT. The chain carries TRBV7-2 and TRBJ1-5; possibly TRBD1 for D (6 bases). V shed 5 bases and J shed 7 bases, with 9 bases lying between them. The CDR3 is 12 amino acids. Germline V lookup: CDR1 SGHTA, CDR2 FQGNSA.

The chain has TRBV6-1 and TRBJ1-1; perhaps TRBD1 as D (5 bases). Trimming left V 5 bases short and J 2 bases short, with 12 bases between. The CDR3 covers 14 residues. The V gene's germline CDR1 is MNHNS and CDR2 SASEGT. In DNA form, the CDR3 reads TGTGCCAGCAGTCCAGGGTCCCTCAACACTGAAGCTTTCTTT. It encodes CASSPGSLNTEAFF.

The V gene is TRBV6-5, the J gene TRBJ1-1; 7 bases map to TRBD1. V was clipped by 1 base and J by 1 base; unmatched bases: 3. The CDR3 is made up of 15 amino acids. Germline CDR1 reads MNHEY; CDR2 reads SVGAGI. The CDR3 DNA follows: TGTGCCAGCAGTTACTTACAGGGGCAGAACACTGAAGCTTTCTTT. The encoded protein is CASSYLQGQNTEAFF.

This clone was observed a single time. The chain is built from TRBV30 and TRBJ2-1; either TRBD1 or TRBD2 may fit D (5 bases each). V gave up 1 base and J gave up 1 base, with 5 bases separating them. The CDR3 totals 13 residues. CDR1 is GTSNPN, CDR2 SVGIG, per germline (reference sequence). CDR3 region: CAWSGGSYNEQFF. The CDR3 DNA is TGTGCCTGGAGTGGGGGGTCCTACAATGAGCAGTTCTTC.

Remarks on this clone: Other DNA sequences within the sample encode an identical CDR3. The V and J genes are TRBV29-1 and TRBJ2-3; tentatively, D is TRBD1 or TRBD2 (5 bases each). Trimming took off 0 bases at V and 1 base at J, with 5 bases between the two ends. Germline-derived CDR1 and CDR2 are SQVTM and ANQGSEA. CDR3 size: 13 residues. The CDR3 reads CSVEEGGTDTQYF. CDR3 in DNA: TGCAGCGTTGAAGAGGGGGGCACAGATACGCAGTATTTT.

The rearrangement uses TRBV11-2 and TRBJ1-1; D may be TRBD1 (6 bases). The CDR3 contains 14 residues. From germline, CDR1 is SGHAT and CDR2 FQNNGV. Trimming removed 5 bases at V and 1 base at J, with 11 bases between. The CDR3: CASSVRGPNTEAFF. The CDR3 nucleotides are TGTGCCAGCAGCGTCAGGGGCCCGAACACTGAAGCTTTCTTT. Together with reference TRBV11-2 and TRBJ1-1, the CDR3 gives the full variable domain: EAGVAQSPRYKIIEKRQSVAFWCNPISGHATLYWYQQILGQGPKLLIQFQNNGVVDDSQLPKDRFSAERLKGVDSTLKIQPAKLEDSAVYLCASSVRGPNTEAFFGQGTRLTVV.

The V call is TRBV19, the J call TRBJ1-2; a possible D gene is TRBD1 (6 bases). Germline CDR1 LNHDA, CDR2 SQIVND (reference sequence). Trimming left V 3 bases short and J 0 bases short, with 11 bases between. The CDR3 totals 15 residues. CDR3 sequence (DNA): TGTGCCAGTAGTATTCAAGGACAGTCTAACTATGGCTACACCTTC. Translated, it gives CASSIQGQSNYGYTF.

The chain has TRBV20-1 and TRBJ2-5; 7 bases are a match to TRBD1. V shed 7 bases, J shed 3 bases, and the junction held 2 bases outside the gene matches. In germline, CDR1 is DFQATT, CDR2 SNEGSKA (reference sequence). There are 11 residues in the CDR3. CDR3 bases: TGCAGTGGAACAGGGGAAGAGACCCAGTACTTC. This codes for CSGTGEETQYF.

This clone has only one observation. The rearrangement links TRBV18 to TRBJ2-7, with 7 bases identical to TRBD2. CDR3 length equals 17 residues. From germline, CDR1 is KGHSH and CDR2 LQKENI. V was clipped by 3 bases and J by 6 bases; unmatched bases: 17. CDR3 in amino acids: CASSPLRAGRNVGEQYF. Here the CDR3 DNA reads TGTGCCAGCTCACCGCTTAGAGCGGGACGGAATGTGGGCGAGCAGTACTTC. The full variable domain, with the rest looked up from reference TRBV18 and TRBJ2-7, is NAGVMQNPRHLVRRRGQEARLRCSPMKGHSHVYWYRQLPEEGLKFMVYLQKENIIDESGMPKERFSAEFPKEGPSILRIQQVVRGDSAAYFCASSPLRAGRNVGEQYFGPGTRLTVT.

The chain joins TRBV30 to TRBJ1-2; unclear D gene. Germline V gene lookup returns CDR1 GTSNPN and CDR2 SVGIG (reference sequence). Deletions cut 0 bases from V and 8 bases from J, with 10 bases between. The CDR3 is made up of 12 amino acids. The CDR3, as DNA: TGTGCCTGGAGTGTATATCGCCAGGGCTACACCTTC. It codes for CAWSVYRQGYTF.

This chain links TRBV5-1 with TRBJ1-2; tentatively, D is TRBD1 (5 bases). This CDR3 is 15 amino acids long. The germline V gene encodes CDR1 SGHRS and CDR2 YFSETQ. Trimming left V 0 bases short and J 0 bases short, with 9 bases between. This chain's CDR3 is CASSLVGRANYGYTF. The DNA for the CDR3 is TGCGCCAGCAGCTTGGTGGGACGGGCTAACTATGGCTACACCTTC.

CDR3 nucleotides: TGTGCCAGCAGGCCCTCAGGGTCCTACGAGCAGTACTTC. Translation: CASRPSGSYEQYF. The gene calls are TRBV5-6 and TRBJ2-5; D might be TRBD1 (5 bases). TRBJ2-7 matches the DNA end more closely, so the J call is doubtful. From germline, CDR1 is SGHDT and CDR2 YYEEEE. CDR3 length: 13 amino acids.

The V gene is TRBV19, the J gene TRBJ1-2; 7 bases fit TRBD1. The CDR3 length is 13 residues. The V segment lost 7 bases and the J segment 2 bases; nucleotides outside the gene matches: 4. Germline-derived CDR1 and CDR2 are LNHDA and SQIVND (reference sequence). The CDR3 spells CASTPTGNYGYTF. The CDR3 DNA reads as TGTGCCAGTACCCCGACAGGGAACTATGGCTACACCTTC.

V usage is TRBV25-1 and J usage is TRBJ2-6, with 7 bases that match TRBD2. The CDR3 runs to 15 residues. V lost 5 bases, J lost 6 bases, and 7 bases stayed unmatched. The germline gives CDR1 MGHDK, CDR2 SYGVNS. CDR3 region: CASSPPAGAANVLTF. The CDR3 bases are TGTGCCAGCAGTCCTCCCGCGGGAGCGGCCAACGTCCTGACTTTC.

The chain joins TRBV6-5 to TRBJ1-4, with 9 positions matching TRBD1. The CDR3 contains 15 residues. Per germline, CDR1 MNHEY and CDR2 SVGAGI. Trimming cost V 4 bases and J 8 bases; bases outside gene matches: 8. The CDR3 region is CASSSAGQGEEKLFF. For the CDR3, the DNA is TGTGCCAGCAGTTCCGCGGGACAGGGAGAGGAAAAACTGTTTTTT.

For the CDR3, the DNA is TGTGCCACCAGCAGAGAAGGACTACGCGCACGGGATACGCAGTATTTT. Protein sequence: CATSREGLRARDTQYF. The rearrangement uses TRBV15 and TRBJ2-3; perhaps TRBD2 as D (6 bases). Germline CDR1 reads LNHNV; CDR2 reads YYDKDF (reference sequence). The CDR3 loop spans 16 amino acids. Trimming cost V 0 bases and J 6 bases, with 16 bases left between them.